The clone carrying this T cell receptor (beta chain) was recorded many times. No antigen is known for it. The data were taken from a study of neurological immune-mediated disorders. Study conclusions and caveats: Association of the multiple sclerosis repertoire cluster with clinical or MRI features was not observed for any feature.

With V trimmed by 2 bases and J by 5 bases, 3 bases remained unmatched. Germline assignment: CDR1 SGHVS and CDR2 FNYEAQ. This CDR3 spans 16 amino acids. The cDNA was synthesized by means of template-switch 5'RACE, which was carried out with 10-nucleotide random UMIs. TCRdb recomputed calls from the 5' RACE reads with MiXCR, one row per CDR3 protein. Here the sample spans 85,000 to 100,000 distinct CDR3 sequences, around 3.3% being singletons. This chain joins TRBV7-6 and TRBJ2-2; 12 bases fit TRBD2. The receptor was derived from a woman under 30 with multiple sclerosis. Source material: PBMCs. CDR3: CASSLRGTSGTGELFF. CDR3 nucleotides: TGTGCCAGCAGCTTACGGGGGACTAGCGGGACCGGGGAGCTGTTTTTT.